This T cell receptor beta chain appears in the sequencing data of a study of cytomegalovirus exposure and HLA in healthy donors. The PCR employed 60 Vbeta primers together with 13 Jbeta primers. This table comes from immunoSEQ multiplex PCR, and its TCRdb copy is limited to in-frame clones, with some not included. The sample consists of 180,000 or so clones, approximately 80% of them appearing once. Overall study results and limits: Some TCR beta chains (roughly 160 of them) were listed as cytomegalovirus-associated.

This clone was counted once. Its specificity is unknown. The V end lost 5 bases, the J end lost 4 bases, and 11 bases lay between the germline ends. The CDR3 spans 13 residues. Germline values: CDR1 SGHVS, CDR2 FNYEAQ. The V and J genes are TRBV7-6 and TRBJ2-5; D call uncertain. Sequenced material: PBMCs. The source is a female donor in good health and CMV-seronegative. As DNA, the CDR3 is TGTGCCAGCAGCCCAAACCTCGGAGAGACCCAGTACTTC. Protein product: CASSPNLGETQYF.